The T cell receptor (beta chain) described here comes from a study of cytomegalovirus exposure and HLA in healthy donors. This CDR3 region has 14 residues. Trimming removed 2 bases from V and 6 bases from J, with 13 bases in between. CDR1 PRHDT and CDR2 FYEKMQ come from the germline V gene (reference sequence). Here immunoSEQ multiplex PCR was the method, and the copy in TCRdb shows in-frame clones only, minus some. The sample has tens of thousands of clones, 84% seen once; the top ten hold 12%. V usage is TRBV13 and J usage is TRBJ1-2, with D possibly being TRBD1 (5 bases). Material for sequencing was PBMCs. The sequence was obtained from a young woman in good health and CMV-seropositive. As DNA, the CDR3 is TGTGCCAGCAGCTTATATGCAGGGAGGGATGGCTACACCTTC. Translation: CASSLYAGRDGYTF.